This T cell receptor (beta chain) was recorded in a study of siplizumab effects on memory and regulatory T cells. Clones were read by immunoSEQ multiplex PCR, and TCRdb kept only the in-frame ones, dropping some. The sample has 92,000 or so clones; 70% to 90% are singletons. Of note for this clone: The antigen is undetermined.

Study results and caveats: The authors mapped only a minor fraction of alloreactive clones to unstimulated subsets. In controls, roughly 25% of mappable alloreactive CD4+ clones were Treg-derived on average, versus around 70% with siplizumab. Tregs that proliferated in siplizumab cultures did not have their suppressive function confirmed. The diversity of naive T cells seemed greater than that of memory cells, and their alloresponse contribution seemed major.

This sequence originates from a human donor in good health. Sequencing was done on a sample of CD4+ T cells sorted from blood.

The CDR3 bases are TGTGCCAGCAGCCGGCCGGGACAGGGGGCCCGAGCTTTCTTT. It yields the protein CASSRPGQGARAFF. The gene calls are TRBV5-6 and TRBJ1-1; TRBD1 agrees at 12 bases. The CDR3 runs 14 residues. The germline V gene encodes CDR1 SGHDT and CDR2 YYEEEE. Trimming removed 4 bases from V and 10 bases from J; junction bases left unmatched: 8. Full variable domain (missing parts from reference TRBV5-6 and TRBJ1-1): DAGVTQSPTHLIKTRGQQVTLRCSPKSGHDTVSWYQQALGQGPQFIFQYYEEEERQRGNFPDRFSGHQFPNYSSELNVNALLLGDSALYLCASSRPGQGARAFFGQGTRLTVV.